A selection of T cell receptor beta chains follows, all from one sample in a study of T cells in Graves' hyperthyroidism and ophthalmopathy. TCRdb re-analysed the multiplex PCR reads in MiXCR, keeping a single row per CDR3 protein. Counted here are more than 300,000 distinct CDR3 sequences, around 14% occurring once; the ten biggest clones make up around 23%. Sequencing used blood. The receptors were gathered from a woman aged 25-40 years with Graves' hyperthyroidism. Both conserved end residues are part of each CDR3. A D gene is named only where the DNA matches it firmly. Only part of the rows carry a size: once, few, many, or a class if the clone is expanded.

clone_size	d_call	v_call	j_call	cdr3_aa	cdr3_nt
many	TRBD2	TRBV28	TRBJ2-1	CASSRTRYEQFF	TGTGCCAGCAGTAGGACTAGGTATGAGCAGTTCTTC
many	NA	TRBV19	TRBJ1-5	CASKKGGSDSNQPQHF	TGTGCCAGTAAGAAAGGGGGTTCGGATAGCAATCAGCCCCAGCATTTT
many	NA	TRBV28	TRBJ1-2	CASSRERKGYGYTF	TGTGCCAGCAGCAGGGAGCGAAAAGGGTATGGCTACACCTTC
NA	TRBD1	TRBV6-1	TRBJ1-1	CASTKKRGLVDTEAFF	TGTGCCAGCACAAAAAAGAGGGGGCTGGTTGACACTGAAGCTTTCTTT
few	NA	TRBV15	TRBJ1-2	CATSRDLGGYTF	TGTGCCACCAGCAGAGATCTCGGGGGCTACACCTTC
many	NA	TRBV6-1	TRBJ1-5	CATEFRAGGYSNQPQHF	TGTGCCACCGAGTTTCGGGCCGGGGGATATAGCAATCAGCCCCAGCATTTT
many	NA	TRBV25-1	TRBJ1-1	CASSVGTAWNTEAFF	TGTGCCAGCAGTGTAGGGACGGCCTGGAACACTGAAGCTTTCTTT
many	TRBD2	TRBV28	TRBJ2-1	CASSYPPSSGSSYNEQFF	TGTGCCAGCAGTTATCCCCCCTCTAGCGGGAGCTCCTACAATGAGCAGTTCTTC
few	NA	TRBV10-3	TRBJ1-1	CAITAGPENTEAFF	TGTGCCATCACGGCTGGGCCGGAGAACACTGAAGCTTTCTTT
many	TRBD1	TRBV6-2/TRBV6-3	TRBJ1-5	CASAETGGNQPQHF	TGTGCCAGCGCAGAGACAGGGGGCAATCAGCCCCAGCATTTT
many	NA	TRBV20-1	TRBJ1-1	CSAATEEAFF	TGCAGTGCAGCGACGGAGGAAGCTTTCTTT
many	NA	TRBV7-2	TRBJ2-1	CASSTEQFF	TGTGCCAGCAGCACGGAGCAGTTCTTC
NA	TRBD2	TRBV7-8	TRBJ2-5	CASSLWGGSGKETQYF	TGTGCCAGCAGCTTGTGGGGGGGATCAGGGAAAGAGACCCAGTACTTC
many	NA	TRBV29-1	TRBJ2-2	CSVRGTANTGELFF	TGCAGCGTTAGAGGGACTGCGAACACCGGGGAGCTGTTTTTT
few	TRBD1	TRBV11-1	TRBJ2-7	CASSQDRGHEQYF	TGTGCCAGCAGCCAAGACAGGGGCCACGAGCAGTACTTC
many	TRBD1	TRBV20-1	TRBJ2-7	CSADMGQGPYEQYF	TGCAGTGCAGACATGGGACAGGGTCCCTACGAGCAGTACTTC
many	TRBD2	TRBV12-5	TRBJ2-2	CASGLIQSGRASPGELFF	TGTGCTAGTGGCCTAATTCAAAGCGGGAGGGCCTCCCCCGGGGAGCTGTTTTTT
few	NA	TRBV29-1	TRBJ2-1	CSGTHSYNEQFF	TGCAGCGGGACTCATTCCTACAATGAGCAGTTCTTC
many	TRBD2	TRBV28	TRBJ2-1	CASSPLAGSYNEQFF	TGTGCCAGCAGCCCACTAGCGGGATCTTACAATGAGCAGTTCTTC
NA	NA	TRBV19	TRBJ2-4	CASTPNEFSKNIQYF	TGTGCCAGTACCCCGAATGAGTTTAGTAAAAACATTCAGTACTTC
NA	NA	TRBV11-2	TRBJ2-3	CASSLGPYTDTQYF	TGTGCCAGCAGCTTAGGTCCGTACACAGATACGCAGTATTTT
many	NA	TRBV2	TRBJ2-4	CASREQNIQYF	TGTGCCAGCAGAGAACAAAACATTCAGTACTTC
many	TRBD1	TRBV27	TRBJ2-3	CASRLPGQGTDTQYF	TGTGCCAGCAGGTTACCGGGACAGGGCACAGATACGCAGTATTTT
many	NA	TRBV28	TRBJ2-5	CASSFGVQETQYF	TGTGCCAGCAGTTTTGGGGTTCAAGAGACCCAGTACTTC
NA	TRBD1	TRBV15	TRBJ2-5	CATSRVRDSDHQETQYF	TGTGCCACCAGCAGAGTGAGGGACAGCGACCACCAAGAGACCCAGTACTTC
many	NA	TRBV12-3/TRBV12-4	TRBJ2-1	CASSLGSNEQFF	TGTGCCAGCAGTTTAGGGTCGAATGAGCAGTTCTTC
NA	NA	TRBV14	TRBJ1-5	CASSPTSGQPQHF	TGTGCCAGCAGCCCCACCTCGGGACAGCCCCAGCATTTT
many	NA	TRBV5-1	TRBJ2-1	CASSQSQGKGEQFF	TGCGCCAGCAGCCAATCTCAGGGAAAGGGTGAGCAGTTCTTC
NA	TRBD2	TRBV7-3	TRBJ2-5	CASSLRSRDYSSGEYQETQYF	TGTGCCAGCAGCTTAAGGTCGAGGGACTACTCTAGCGGGGAGTACCAAGAGACCCAGTACTTC
few	TRBD1	TRBV7-9	TRBJ1-4	CASRHRTGSEKLFF	TGTGCCAGCAGGCACCGGACAGGGAGCGAAAAACTGTTTTTT
NA	NA	TRBV29-1	TRBJ2-3	CSDQIGGRADTQYF	TGCAGCGACCAGATAGGAGGGAGAGCAGATACGCAGTATTTT
many	NA	TRBV12-3/TRBV12-4	TRBJ1-5	CASSSSAEVANQPQHF	TGTGCCAGCAGTTCCTCCGCGGAAGTAGCCAATCAGCCCCAGCATTTT
many	TRBD1	TRBV7-2	TRBJ1-4	CASSLGGSGGEKLFF	TGTGCCAGCAGCTTAGGGGGCTCAGGGGGCGAAAAACTGTTTTTT
many	TRBD1	TRBV2	TRBJ2-2	CASRSPTDRGTGELFF	TGTGCCAGCAGATCCCCTACGGACAGGGGGACCGGGGAGCTGTTTTTT
many	TRBD1	TRBV5-1	TRBJ1-2	CASSLTGGDGYTF	TGCGCCAGCAGCTTGACAGGGGGCGATGGCTACACCTTC
many	TRBD1	TRBV12-3/TRBV12-4	TRBJ1-4	CASSTTGEKLFF	TGTGCCAGCAGCACGACAGGGGAAAAACTGTTTTTT
many	TRBD1	TRBV2	TRBJ2-2	CASTGVQGTNTGELFF	TGTGCCAGCACTGGGGTACAGGGGACGAACACCGGGGAGCTGTTTTTT
few	TRBD1	TRBV9	TRBJ2-7	CASSVDPGQSSYEQYF	TGTGCCAGCAGCGTGGATCCGGGACAGAGCTCCTACGAGCAGTACTTC
many	NA	TRBV7-2	TRBJ2-3	CASSLDVRDTQYF	TGTGCCAGCAGCTTAGACGTGAGGGATACGCAGTATTTT
many	TRBD2	TRBV11-2	TRBJ2-7	CASTLADQRDEQYF	TGTGCCAGCACCCTAGCGGATCAGCGGGACGAGCAGTACTTC
many	NA	TRBV2	TRBJ1-1	CASRLDYLNTEAFF	TGTGCCAGCAGATTAGACTACCTGAACACTGAAGCTTTCTTT
few	NA	TRBV29-1	TRBJ2-3	CSGRTTIGADTQYF	TGCAGCGGGAGGACTACCATTGGGGCAGATACGCAGTATTTT
few	NA	TRBV19	TRBJ2-5	CASSSGRFQETQYF	TGTGCCAGTAGTTCGGGACGGTTCCAAGAGACCCAGTACTTC